This T cell receptor (beta chain) stems from a study of T cells in Graves' hyperthyroidism and ophthalmopathy (dated by TCRdb to between 2019 and 2020). Turning to the overall study: Peripheral blood was collected at initial diagnosis, before any treatment. A discovery cohort of fewer than 110 patients, about 43 with Graves' ophthalmopathy and 55 to 60 with stable Graves' hyperthyroidism, was used to find distinguishing TCR V-J signatures. Prospective prediction of ophthalmopathy was tested in an independent validation cohort consisting of about 19 hyperthyroidism patients and some 17 patients who later progressed to ophthalmopathy. The 95 to 100 discovery patients were divided at random into training and test sets in a 7:3 ratio. In about 6 Graves' hyperthyroidism patients, the study also compared T-cell repertoires from thyroid tissue with T-cell repertoires from blood. After sampling, hyperthyroidism patients received methimazole starting at 30 mg daily, and ophthalmopathy patients received high-dose intravenous methylprednisolone. The paper reports TCR Vbeta CDR3 sequencing of about 140 peripheral blood samples: 40 to 45 ophthalmopathy, 70 to 85 hyperthyroidism and approximately 17 progressor patients.

For CDR1 and CDR2, the germline V gene lists SGHAT and FQNNGV. The CDR3, cysteine through phenylalanine, is 15 amino acids long. Just the 45-base CDR3 DNA is kept, in frame starting at base 1. V is cut back by 6 bases and J by 6 bases, with 9 bases in the junction unmatched. The hyperthyroidism patients were between 18 and 65 years old and newly diagnosed, with a disease duration of less than 2 months. The study excluded patients with uncontrolled infections, other autoimmune diseases, pregnancy or lactation. Diagnoses were based on clinical symptoms, serum thyroxine and TRAb, thyroid ultrasound and orbital computed tomography. For progressor patients, blood was drawn at the first diagnosis of hyperthyroidism, before any ophthalmopathy symptoms had appeared. PBMCs were isolated from roughly 10 ml of fresh peripheral blood by Ficoll-Paque density gradient centrifugation. Patients classed as progressors first received a Graves' hyperthyroidism diagnosis and then went on to develop ophthalmopathy during follow-up. Total RNA was extracted with Trizol reagent, and quality was checked on an Agilent 2100 Bioanalyzer.

This clonotype was counted a few times. Its antigen is not yet known. No base-level quality is on record; no much larger clone is a single base apart. The TCR beta CDR3 regions were amplified from the RNA transcripts. For the first round of RT-PCR on the TCR CDR3, the HTBI primer set was used together with the Qiagen OneStep RT-PCR kit. Libraries were constructed in a second round of multiplex PCR, after which size selection and purification were performed. The libraries were sequenced on an Illumina HiSeq2000 using paired-end 100 bp reads. On the study's bioinformatics: SOAPnuke was used to process the raw data, throwing out any read that contained adapters or uncalled bases, had a mean Phred below 15, or lacked an exact constant-primer or identifier match. COPE v1.2.5 was used to merge the high-quality paired reads, and each unique nucleotide sequence was defined as a clonotype. MiTCR v1.1 was used to align clonotypes to the IMGT TRBV, TRBD and TRBJ reference segments. The analysis was restricted to V-J combinations with a frequency above 0.0001, which together covered about 99% of the repertoires. A TCS score was defined as the ratio between F50 (clonal expansion) and ExV (chaos), using BLOSUM62-based TCRdist between CDR3 peptides within each V-J. Welch's t-statistics and random forest reduced several hundred V-J features to some 14, which were used in a naive Bayes classifier (R e1071). In-frame beta chains were kept once TCRdb had trimmed the public reads at Q25 with fastp and called clones with MiXCR. Records with the same CDR3 protein are collapsed into one entry carrying the most frequent genes and DNA. The authors' filters were not applied to this entry. This sample gives some 600,000 distinct CDR3 sequences in total; roughly 14% of them show up just once. The ten largest clones add up to 5.8% of the sample.

Points the paper makes about the study in general: No statistical method was used to set the sample size in advance, and investigators knew the group allocation. In cross-validation, a model built on a 13 V-J signature told ophthalmopathy apart from stable hyperthyroidism with approximately 90% sensitivity and around 81% specificity, and in testing the same model reached 80%/75%. In validation, the model predicted progression to ophthalmopathy a median of approximately 6.3 months before onset, with approximately 68% sensitivity and roughly 77% specificity. Most expanded thyroid clonotypes (frequency above 0.001) were also detected in blood, suggesting blood repertoires may reflect thyroid immune responses.

The rearrangement joined TRBV11-2 to TRBJ2-1; 9 middle bases align to TRBD1. The sequence was collected from a woman aged 25 to 39 with Graves' hyperthyroidism that later progressed to Graves' ophthalmopathy. The sequenced sample consisted of blood. In nucleotides, the sequence is TGTGCCAGCAGTTTCGGGACAGGGAAGGGCAATGAGCAGTTCTTC. It codes for CASSFGTGKGNEQFF.